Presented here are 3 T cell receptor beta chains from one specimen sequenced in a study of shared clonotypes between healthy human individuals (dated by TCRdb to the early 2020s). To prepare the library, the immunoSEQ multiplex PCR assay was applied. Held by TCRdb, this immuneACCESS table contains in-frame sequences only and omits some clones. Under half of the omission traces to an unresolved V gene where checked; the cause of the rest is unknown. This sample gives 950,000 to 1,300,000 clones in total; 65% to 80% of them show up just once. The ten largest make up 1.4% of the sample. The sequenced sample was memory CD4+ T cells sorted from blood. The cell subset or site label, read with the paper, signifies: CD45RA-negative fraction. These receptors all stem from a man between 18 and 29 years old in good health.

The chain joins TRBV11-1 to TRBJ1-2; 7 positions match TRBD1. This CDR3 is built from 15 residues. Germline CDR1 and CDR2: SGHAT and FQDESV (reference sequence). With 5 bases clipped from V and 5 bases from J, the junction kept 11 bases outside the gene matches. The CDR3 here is CASSPIARDRYGYTF. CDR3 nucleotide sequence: TGTGCCAGCAGCCCTATCGCCAGGGACAGATATGGCTACACCTTC.

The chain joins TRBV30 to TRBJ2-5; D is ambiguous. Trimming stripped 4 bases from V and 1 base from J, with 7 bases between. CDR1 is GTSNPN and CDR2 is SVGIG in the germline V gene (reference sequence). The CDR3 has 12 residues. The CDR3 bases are TGTGCCTGGAAGACTCTCCAAGAGACCCAGTACTTC. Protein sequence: CAWKTLQETQYF.

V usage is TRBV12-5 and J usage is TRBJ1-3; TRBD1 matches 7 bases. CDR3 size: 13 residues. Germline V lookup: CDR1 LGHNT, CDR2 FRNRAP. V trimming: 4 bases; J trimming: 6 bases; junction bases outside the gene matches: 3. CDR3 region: CASGSDRENTIYF. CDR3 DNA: TGTGCTAGTGGTTCAGACAGGGAAAACACCATATATTTT.